This entry lists 11 T cell receptor beta chains sequenced from one sample in a study of tumor and adjacent non-tumor tissue in lung cancer. A modified ARM-PCR protocol with three rounds of nested PCR amplified TCRbeta. TCRdb ran MiXCR on the multiplex PCR reads and lists one entry per CDR3 protein. Found here are roughly 120,000 distinct CDR3 sequences, over 75% of them singletons; the top ten hold 20% to 25%. This sample's RNA came from whole unsorted tissue. Material: lung tumor tissue. All receptors come from a man in his 70s with non-small cell lung cancer.

The chain is built from TRBV12-3 or TRBV12-4 and TRBJ1-6; D is unclear. The CDR3 has 16 residues. V dropped 5 bases and J dropped 9 bases, with 20 bases sitting between them. CDR3 DNA sequence: TGTGCCAGCAGTCCCGAGATAGGTAGTAACCCTTCACCCCTCCACTTT. Residues: CASSPEIGSNPSPLHF.

About this clonotype itself: One end of the junction is discordant with germline, which a read error may explain. The chain joins TRBV29-1 to TRBJ2-7; the D gene could be TRBD1 or TRBD2 (5 bases each). The CDR3 runs 12 residues. The germline CDR1 and CDR2 sequences are SQVTM and ANQGSEA. In nucleotides, the CDR3 is TGCAGCGCCTGTGGGACGAAGCCCGAGCAGAACTTC. Protein sequence: CSACGTKPEQNF.

Remarks on this clonotype: A read error is likely, as this CDR3 ends without the conserved phenylalanine or tryptophan. The DNA is omitted, as the CDR3 cannot be located on it reliably, and the CDR3 follows TCRdb's listing. The V gene is TRBV29-1, the J gene TRBJ1-1; TRBD1 is the table's D call and was not checked against the DNA. Germline lookup yields CDR1 SQVTM and CDR2 ANQGSEA. The CDR3 adds up to 14 amino acids, both ends counted. CDR3 sequence: CSVFGQGTITEVFI.

Comments on this clonotype: This is likely a read error, given that the CDR3 carries no conserved phenylalanine or tryptophan at its end. No DNA is shown, since the ends of the CDR3 on it are uncertain; the CDR3 is the one TCRdb lists. The chain combines TRBV11-3 with TRBJ1-2; TRBD1 reflects the table's D call only, with no check against the DNA. With termini counted, the CDR3 has 13 amino acids. The V gene's germline CDR1 is SGHNT and CDR2 YENEEA. The CDR3 spells CASSRSGVHGGTL.

This chain links TRBV6-2 or TRBV6-3 with TRBJ2-2; 12 bases line up with TRBD2. CDR1 is MNHEY and CDR2 is SVGEGT in the germline V gene. Germline trimming cut 6 bases from V and 7 bases from J; bases unmatched to any gene: 15. CDR3 length: 18 amino acids. The CDR3 here is CASSYLASGRAGSGELFF. For the CDR3, the DNA is TGTGCCAGCAGCTATCTTGCTAGCGGGAGGGCCGGAAGCGGGGAGCTGTTTTTT.

A word on this clonotype: A much more abundant neighbour one base away suggests this may be a read error. The chain employs TRBV5-1 and TRBJ2-1, with D tentatively TRBD1 or TRBD2 (5 bases each). CDR3 length equals 13 residues. Germline CDR1 and CDR2: SGHRS and YFSETQ. In DNA form, the CDR3 reads TGCGCCAGCTACCGGGACGCAGGCAATGATCAGTTCTTC. Amino acid sequence: CASYRDAGNDQFF.

A remark on this clonotype: A read error may account for a junction end that differs from germline. The genes are TRBV6-1 and TRBJ1-5; 7 bases match TRBD1. The CDR3 has 16 residues. Germline loops: CDR1 MNHNS, CDR2 SASEGT. As DNA, the CDR3 is TGTGCCAGCAATGAAGGTAGAGGGACAGTAAATCAGCCCCAGCATTTT. Translated: CASNEGRGTVNQPQHF.

This clonotype appeared a single time. The junction differs from germline at one of its ends, possibly a read error. The V call is TRBV12-3 or TRBV12-4, the J call TRBJ2-1; a weak D match, TRBD1 (6 bases). This CDR3 spans 14 amino acids. As DNA, the CDR3 is TGTGCCGGCAGTAATATGGGGGCCCACAATGAACAGTTCTTC. Its protein is CAGSNMGAHNEQFF.

This clonotype was observed a single time. The CDR3 ends on some other residue instead of the conserved phenylalanine or tryptophan, so this is likely a read error. The rearrangement uses TRBV4-1 and TRBJ1-2; no definite D call. Germline V gene lookup returns CDR1 MGHRA and CDR2 YSYEKL. The ends were cut back, 4 bases at V and 8 bases at J, with 11 bases in the middle. The CDR3 is 12 residues long. Written as DNA, the CDR3 is TGCGCCAGCAGCCTCAGGCGGCACGGCTACACCCTC. Its translation is CASSLRRHGYTL.

Turning to this clonotype: The final CDR3 position lacks the conserved phenylalanine or tryptophan, pointing to a likely read error. The chain links TRBV13 to TRBJ2-7; tentative D call: TRBD2 (5 bases). This CDR3 is built from 13 residues. V dropped 4 bases and J dropped 5 bases, with 12 bases sitting between them. Germline CDR1 PRHDT, CDR2 FYEKMQ (reference sequence). The CDR3 nucleotides are TGTGCCAGCAGCTCAATCACGGAGGACGAGCAGTACTTA. This encodes CASSSITEDEQYL.

Concerning this clonotype: Germline is not matched at one junction end, which may reflect a read error. The J gene is TRBJ2-7, the V gene TRBV29-1, with D uncertain. CDR3 length: 12 residues. CDR1 is SQVTM and CDR2 is ANQGSEA in the germline V gene. The CDR3, as DNA: TGCAGCGTGGATGACGTCTCCTATGAGCAGTACTTC. Residues: CSVDDVSYEQYF.